Given below is one T cell receptor (beta chain) in context. What it recognizes is unknown. This sample was included in a study of cytomegalovirus exposure and HLA in healthy donors. Study results and caveats: Presence/absence analyses supposed approximately even sequencing depth among donors. Reports described diagnosis of cytomegalovirus status by the classifier as highly specific and sensitive. Accurate prediction of HLA-A and HLA-B alleles (for most subjects) was reportedly achieved from TCR beta sequences.

A multiplex PCR was run with 60 Vbeta primers and 13 Jbeta primers. Using immunoSEQ multiplex PCR, the repertoire was profiled, and TCRdb retains in-frame clones only, with some absent. This sample's clone table lists around 140,000 clones. This CDR3 is 13 amino acids long. In germline, CDR1 is LNHDA, CDR2 SQIVND (reference sequence). V gave up 3 bases and J gave up 5 bases, with 7 bases separating them. V and J are TRBV19 and TRBJ2-2; D perhaps matches TRBD2 (5 bases). The specimen was PBMCs. The TCR originated in a male donor in good health and CMV-seronegative. As DNA, the CDR3 is TGTGCCAGTAGTATCCGCGGGACCGGGGAGCTGTTTTTT. This encodes CASSIRGTGELFF.